The present TCR beta chain was sequenced within a study of beta chain features in type 1 diabetes. Study findings and constraints: Since sequencing was performed on cDNA, cells with high TCR expression could be over-represented. For Type 1 diabetes patients, all four CD4+ subsets carried TCRB CDR3s that were moderately but significantly shorter. Fewer insertions but more deletions were seen at VDJ junctions in type 1 diabetes patients.

Sequenced material consisted of expressed TCRB transcripts (all of the isolated RNA was reverse transcribed). TCRdb's copy holds only in-frame clones and misses some; the assay was immunoSEQ multiplex PCR. Counted here are around 120,000 clones, 15% to 20% occurring once; the ten biggest clones make up roughly 2.6%. The germline gives CDR1 GTSNPN, CDR2 SVGIG (reference sequence). V shed 4 bases and J 5 bases; nucleotides not matched to a gene: 8. This CDR3 contains 15 residues. Worth noting for this clone: Its antigen remains unknown.

The source of this sequence is a man aged 18 to 35 with type 1 diabetes. Material: central memory CD4+ T cells from blood. The chain is built from TRBV30 and TRBJ2-3; 11 bases match TRBD2. The CDR3 DNA follows: TGTGCCTGGAACCCGACTAGCGGGGCCCAAGATACGCAGTATTTT. Its protein is CAWNPTSGAQDTQYF.